The 5 T cell receptor beta chains listed next were all sequenced from one sample in a study of shared clonotypes between healthy human individuals. Sequencing was performed with immunoSEQ multiplex PCR; in TCRdb, only in-frame clones are kept and a portion is missing. The sample lists some 2,400,000 clones, around 95% seen once, with roughly 0.13% in the top ten. The sample taken for sequencing was naive CD4+ T cells sorted from blood. The subset is: CD45RA+ positively selected. The receptors come from a man in his late teens or twenties in good health.

The rearrangement links TRBV6-1 to TRBJ2-7, with D possibly called TRBD1 or TRBD2 (7 bases each). V lost 4 bases and J 7 bases, leaving 11 bases between the germline ends. Germline CDR1 and CDR2: MNHNS and SASEGT. The CDR3 is made up of 12 amino acids. The CDR3 reads CASSGQGGEQYF. The CDR3 bases are TGTGCCAGCAGTGGCCAGGGGGGGGAGCAGTACTTC.

This clone appeared once. This chain links TRBV28 with TRBJ1-4; the D is unclear. Germline CDR1 and CDR2: MDHEN and SYDVKM. V was shortened by 5 bases and J by 5 bases, with 9 bases between the two germline ends. The CDR3 totals 13 residues. CDR3 bases: TGTGCCAGCAGTCTCGGACTAAATGAAAAACTGTTTTTT. Protein sequence: CASSLGLNEKLFF.

The chain has TRBV6-4 and TRBJ1-6; 8 nucleotides match TRBD1. After removal of 6 bases from V and 9 bases from J, the junction contained 7 bases not matched to a gene. The CDR3 is made up of 14 amino acids. Germline-derived CDR1 and CDR2 are MRHNA and SNTAGT. This chain's CDR3 is CASRLTGEGSPLHF. The CDR3 nucleotides are TGTGCCAGCAGGCTGACAGGGGAGGGTTCACCCCTCCACTTT.

The chain carries TRBV15 and TRBJ2-5; the D is unclear. Trimming removed 0 bases from V and 9 bases from J, with 14 bases in between. Germline V gene lookup returns CDR1 LNHNV and CDR2 YYDKDF (reference sequence). CDR3 length: 14 residues. This CDR3 reads CATSRDPGEWAQYF. The CDR3 bases are TGTGCCACCAGCAGAGATCCCGGAGAATGGGCCCAGTACTTC.

The CDR3, as DNA: TGTGCCAGCTCACCAGGGACTAGCGGGACTATTTATGAGCAGTTCTTC. It codes for CASSPGTSGTIYEQFF. The chain combines TRBV18 with TRBJ2-1, with 13 bases matching TRBD2. CDR1 and CDR2 from the germline V gene are KGHSH and LQKENI. CDR3 length equals 16 residues. V was clipped by 2 bases and J by 8 bases; unmatched bases: 6.